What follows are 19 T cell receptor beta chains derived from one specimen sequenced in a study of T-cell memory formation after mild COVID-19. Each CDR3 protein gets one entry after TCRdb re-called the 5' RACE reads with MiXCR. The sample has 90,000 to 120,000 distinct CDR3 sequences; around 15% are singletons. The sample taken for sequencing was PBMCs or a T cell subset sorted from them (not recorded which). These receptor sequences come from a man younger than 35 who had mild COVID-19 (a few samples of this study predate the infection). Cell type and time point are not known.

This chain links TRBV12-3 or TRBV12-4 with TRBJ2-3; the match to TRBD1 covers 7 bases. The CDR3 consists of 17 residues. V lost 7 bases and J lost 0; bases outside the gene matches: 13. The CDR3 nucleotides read TGTGCCAGCACCGGAGCGAGGGGGCAGTCTAGCACAGATACGCAGTATTTT. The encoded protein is CASTGARGQSSTDTQYF.

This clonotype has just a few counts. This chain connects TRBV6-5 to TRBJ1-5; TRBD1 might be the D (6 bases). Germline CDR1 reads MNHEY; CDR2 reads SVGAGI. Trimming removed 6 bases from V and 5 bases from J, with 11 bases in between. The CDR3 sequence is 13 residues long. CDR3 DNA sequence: TGTGCCAGCAGAAAAGGGGGGTATCAGCCCCAGCATTTT. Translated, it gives CASRKGGYQPQHF.

The CDR3 DNA sequence: TGTGCCAGCAGCACCGGGCCGGGCGGGCCCCAGCATTTT. It specifies CASSTGPGGPQHF. The rearrangement uses TRBV5-5 and TRBJ1-5; D unclear. The ends were cut back, 4 bases at V and 9 bases at J, with 14 bases in the middle. The CDR3 has 13 residues. CDR1 and CDR2 (germline): SGHKS, YYEKEE (reference sequence).

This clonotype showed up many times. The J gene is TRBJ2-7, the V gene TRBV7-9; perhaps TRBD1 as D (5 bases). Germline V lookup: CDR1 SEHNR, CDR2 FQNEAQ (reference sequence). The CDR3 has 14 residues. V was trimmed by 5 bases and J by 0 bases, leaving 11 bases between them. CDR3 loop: CASSPPGNSYEQYF. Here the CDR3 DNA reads TGTGCCAGCAGCCCCCCAGGGAACTCCTACGAGCAGTACTTC.

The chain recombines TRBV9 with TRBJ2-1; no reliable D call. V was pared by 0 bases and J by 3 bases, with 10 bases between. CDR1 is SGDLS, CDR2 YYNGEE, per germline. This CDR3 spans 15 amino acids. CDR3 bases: TGTGCCAGCAGCGTAGAGGATAGCATCTACAATGAGCAGTTCTTC. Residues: CASSVEDSIYNEQFF. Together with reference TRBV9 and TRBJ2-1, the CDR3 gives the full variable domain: DSGVTQTPKHLITATGQRVTLRCSPRSGDLSVYWYQQSLDQGLQFLIQYYNGEERAKGNILERFSAQQFPDLHSELNLSSLELGDSALYFCASSVEDSIYNEQFFGPGTRLTVL.

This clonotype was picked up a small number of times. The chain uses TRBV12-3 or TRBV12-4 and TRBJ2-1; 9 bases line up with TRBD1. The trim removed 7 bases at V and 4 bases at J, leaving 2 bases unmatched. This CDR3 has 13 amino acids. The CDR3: CASIGQGYNEQFF. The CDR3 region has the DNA TGTGCCAGCATCGGACAGGGGTACAATGAGCAGTTCTTC.

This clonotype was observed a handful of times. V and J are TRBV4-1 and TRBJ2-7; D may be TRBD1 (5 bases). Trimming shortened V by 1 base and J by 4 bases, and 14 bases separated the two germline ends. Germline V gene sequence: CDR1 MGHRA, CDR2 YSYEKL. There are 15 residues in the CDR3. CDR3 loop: CASSQVGQGGYEQYF. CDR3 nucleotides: TGCGCCAGCAGCCAAGTGGGGCAGGGTGGTTACGAGCAGTACTTC.

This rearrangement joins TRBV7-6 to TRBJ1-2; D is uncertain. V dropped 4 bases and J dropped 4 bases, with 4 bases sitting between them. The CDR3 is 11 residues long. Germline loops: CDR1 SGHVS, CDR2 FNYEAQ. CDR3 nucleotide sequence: TGTGCCAGCAGCTCGGCCTATGGCTACACCTTC. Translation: CASSSAYGYTF.

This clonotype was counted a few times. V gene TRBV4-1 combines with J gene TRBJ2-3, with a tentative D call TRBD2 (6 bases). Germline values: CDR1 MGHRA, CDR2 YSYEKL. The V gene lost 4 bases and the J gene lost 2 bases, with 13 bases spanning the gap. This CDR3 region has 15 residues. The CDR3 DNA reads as TGCGCCAGCAGCCTGGCCGGGAGCCACACAGATACGCAGTATTTT. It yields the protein CASSLAGSHTDTQYF.

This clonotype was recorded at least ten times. This chain's CDR3 is CSVEHHREDEQFF. The DNA for the CDR3 is TGCAGCGTTGAACATCACAGGGAGGATGAGCAGTTCTTC. This chain links TRBV29-1 with TRBJ2-1; D tentatively reads TRBD1 or TRBD2 (6 bases each). This CDR3 region has 13 residues. Germline V gives CDR1 SQVTM, CDR2 ANQGSEA. The ends were cut back, 2 bases at V and 8 bases at J, with 13 bases in the middle.

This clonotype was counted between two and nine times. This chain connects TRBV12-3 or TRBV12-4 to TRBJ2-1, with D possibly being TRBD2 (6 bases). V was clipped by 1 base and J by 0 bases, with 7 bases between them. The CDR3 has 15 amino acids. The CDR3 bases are TGTGCCAGCAGTTTAGGCGGGGCCTCCTACAATGAGCAGTTCTTC. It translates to CASSLGGASYNEQFF.

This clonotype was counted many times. The CDR3 region has the DNA TGCAGCGTTGAAGAGGGGGCCTGGGGGACCCAGTACTTC. This codes for CSVEEGAWGTQYF. This chain connects TRBV29-1 to TRBJ2-5; tentative D call: TRBD1 (6 bases). The length of the CDR3 is 13 residues. Germline values: CDR1 SQVTM, CDR2 ANQGSEA. Trimming cost V 0 bases and J 7 bases, with 12 bases left between them.

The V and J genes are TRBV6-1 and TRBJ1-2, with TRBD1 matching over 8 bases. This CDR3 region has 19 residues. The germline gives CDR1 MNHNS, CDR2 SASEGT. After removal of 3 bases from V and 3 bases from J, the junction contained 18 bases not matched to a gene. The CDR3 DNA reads TGTGCCAGCAGTGACGCCCGTCGAGGACAGGGCAGTGGTGACTATGGCTACACCTTC. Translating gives CASSDARRGQGSGDYGYTF.

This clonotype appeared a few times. The CDR3 DNA reads TGCAGCGTTGTGCCCGAGAACGACGAGCAGTACTTC. Protein: CSVVPENDEQYF. The rearrangement joins TRBV29-1 to TRBJ2-7, with D uncertain. This CDR3 contains 12 residues. The V and J ends lost 4 bases and 5 bases respectively, with 12 bases between them. Germline values: CDR1 SQVTM, CDR2 ANQGSEA.

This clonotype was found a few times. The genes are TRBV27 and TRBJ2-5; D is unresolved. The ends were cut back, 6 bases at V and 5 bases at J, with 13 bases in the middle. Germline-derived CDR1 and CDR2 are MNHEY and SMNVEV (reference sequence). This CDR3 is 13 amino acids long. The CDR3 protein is CASSSLSGETQYF. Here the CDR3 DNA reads TGTGCCAGCAGCTCTTTATCCGGGGAGACCCAGTACTTC.

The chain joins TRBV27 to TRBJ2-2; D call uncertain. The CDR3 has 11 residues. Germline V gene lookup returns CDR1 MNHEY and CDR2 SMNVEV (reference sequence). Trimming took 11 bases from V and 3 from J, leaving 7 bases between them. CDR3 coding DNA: TGTGCCTCCGGCCACACCGGGGAGCTGTTTTTT. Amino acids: CASGHTGELFF.

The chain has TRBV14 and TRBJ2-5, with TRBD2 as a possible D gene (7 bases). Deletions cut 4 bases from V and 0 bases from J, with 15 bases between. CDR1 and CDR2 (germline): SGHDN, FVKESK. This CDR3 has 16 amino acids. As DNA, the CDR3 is TGTGCCAGCAGCCTCACGCGGGGGCTGTACCAAGAGACCCAGTACTTC. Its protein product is CASSLTRGLYQETQYF. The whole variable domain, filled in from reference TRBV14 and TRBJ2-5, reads EAGVTQFPSHSVIEKGQTVTLRCDPISGHDNLYWYRRVMGKEIKFLLHFVKESKQDESGMPNNRFLAERTGGTYSTLKVQPAELEDSGVYFCASSLTRGLYQETQYFGPGTRLLVL.

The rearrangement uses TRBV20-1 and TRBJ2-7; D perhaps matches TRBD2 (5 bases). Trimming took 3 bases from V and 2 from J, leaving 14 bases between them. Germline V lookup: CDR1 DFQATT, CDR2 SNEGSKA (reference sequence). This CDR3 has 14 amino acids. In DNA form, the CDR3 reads TGCAGTGCTAGTTTCTTAGAGGGTACCTACGAGCAGTACTTC. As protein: CSASFLEGTYEQYF.

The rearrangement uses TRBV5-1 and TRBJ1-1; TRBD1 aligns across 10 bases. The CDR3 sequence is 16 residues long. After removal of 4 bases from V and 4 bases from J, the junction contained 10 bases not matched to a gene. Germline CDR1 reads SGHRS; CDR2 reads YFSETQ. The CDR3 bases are TGCGCCAGCAGCACGGGACAGGGGCTTCGGAGCACTGAAGCTTTCTTT. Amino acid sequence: CASSTGQGLRSTEAFF.